This T cell receptor beta chain stems from a study of cytomegalovirus exposure and HLA in healthy donors. Vbeta (60) and Jbeta (13) primers were used in the PCR. Sequencing was performed with immunoSEQ multiplex PCR; in TCRdb, only in-frame clones are kept and a portion is missing. Among around 62,000 clones listed, just under 80% were seen once. Study-wide results and caveats: Later analysis indicated greater clonal expansion among HLA-associated TCR beta chains than among equally common other chains.

This clone was detected a few times. Its antigen remains unidentified. Nominal health characterized the donors when sampled, though unrecorded immune exposures were likely. The CDR3 spans 15 residues. From germline, CDR1 is SGHDT and CDR2 YYEEEE. The germline V and J ends were trimmed by 0 bases and 0 bases, with 6 bases remaining between them. The J gene is TRBJ1-4, the V gene TRBV5-6, with D possibly TRBD1 on 6 matching bases. This clonotype was obtained from a man between 35 and 55 years old in good health and CMV-seronegative. Sequencing was performed on PBMCs. The CDR3 bases are TGTGCCAGCAGCTTGGGGACAGCAACTAATGAAAAACTGTTTTTT. It is translated as CASSLGTATNEKLFF.